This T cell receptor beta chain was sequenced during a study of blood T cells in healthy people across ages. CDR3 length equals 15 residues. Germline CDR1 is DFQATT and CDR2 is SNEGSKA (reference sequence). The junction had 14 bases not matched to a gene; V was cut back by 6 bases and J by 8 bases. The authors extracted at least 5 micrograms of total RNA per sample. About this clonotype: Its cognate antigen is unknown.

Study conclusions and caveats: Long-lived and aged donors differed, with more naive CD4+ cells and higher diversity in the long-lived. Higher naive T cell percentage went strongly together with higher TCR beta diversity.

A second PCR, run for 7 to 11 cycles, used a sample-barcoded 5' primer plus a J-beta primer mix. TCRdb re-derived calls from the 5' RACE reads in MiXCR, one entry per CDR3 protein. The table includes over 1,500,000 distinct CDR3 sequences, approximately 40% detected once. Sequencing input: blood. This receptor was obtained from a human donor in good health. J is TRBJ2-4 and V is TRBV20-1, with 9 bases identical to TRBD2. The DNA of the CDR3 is TGCAGTGCCCCCAATCCGGGAGCGGGGGGTTACATTCAGTACTTC. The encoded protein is CSAPNPGAGGYIQYF.